The sequence of this T cell receptor (beta chain) was determined in a study of shared clonotypes between healthy human individuals. Genomic DNA from each subset was divided evenly over several immunoSEQ plates. Profiling relied on immunoSEQ multiplex PCR, and the TCRdb table lists in-frame clones only, not all of them. This sample has some 2 million clones, with roughly 95% found just once. General observations from the study: Deeper or shallower sequencing was expected to change how clonotypes are shared among donors. About 5% was the fraction of naive CD4 clonotypes found shared across a few donors.

CDR3 length equals 12 residues. Trimming pared 6 bases from V and 5 bases from J, leaving 7 bases between. Germline V gene lookup returns CDR1 SEHNR and CDR2 FQNEAQ (reference sequence). Naive CD8 isolation took CD45RO-negative cells positively selected for CCR7 and excluded terminally differentiated effector memory CD45RA+ cells. As regards this clone: The antigen is unknown.

The V call is TRBV7-9, the J call TRBJ1-4, with D hard to call. This sequence originates from a man younger than 35 in good health. Sequenced input: naive CD8+ T cells sorted from blood. CDR3 region: CASSYQNEKLFF. CDR3 DNA: TGTGCCAGCAGTTACCAAAATGAAAAACTGTTTTTT.